This entry is about one T cell receptor beta chain. This CDR3 has 14 amino acids. V was clipped by 4 bases and J by 0 bases, with 9 bases between them. CDR1 is MDHEN and CDR2 is SYDVKM in the germline V gene. Method: immunoSEQ multiplex PCR; TCRdb's copy keeps in-frame clones and lacks some. The repertoire has about 730,000 clones, 80% to 90% of them found once; the top ten carry around 0.0094%. These data are taken from a study of shared T cell receptors in the human thymus. These data also featured in a second study, about human thymus T cells. That paper notes: Resected material from corrective heart surgery provided the thymus tissue analysed. Thymic repertoires of unrelated individuals were reported in related research to overlap highly.

The chain links TRBV28 to TRBJ1-2; unclear D gene. This clonotype was sampled from a girl under three years old with a congenital heart defect. Sequencing was performed on thymocytes. The CDR3 region is CASSSFGANYGYTF. In nucleotides, the CDR3 is TGTGCCAGCAGTTCGTTCGGTGCTAACTATGGCTACACCTTC.